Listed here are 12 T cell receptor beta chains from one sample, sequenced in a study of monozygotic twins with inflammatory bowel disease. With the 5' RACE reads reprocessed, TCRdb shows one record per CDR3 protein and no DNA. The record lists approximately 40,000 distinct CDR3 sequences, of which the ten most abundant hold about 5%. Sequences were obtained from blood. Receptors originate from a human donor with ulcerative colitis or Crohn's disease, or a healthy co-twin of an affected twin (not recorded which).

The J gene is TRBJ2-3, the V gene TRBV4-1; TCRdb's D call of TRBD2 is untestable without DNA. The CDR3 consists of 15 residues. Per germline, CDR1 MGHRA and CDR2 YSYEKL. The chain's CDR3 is CASSIRGAQGDTQYF.

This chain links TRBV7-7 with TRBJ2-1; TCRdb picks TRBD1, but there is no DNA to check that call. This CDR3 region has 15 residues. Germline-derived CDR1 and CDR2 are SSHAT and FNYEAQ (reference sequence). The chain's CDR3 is CASSRGGTGLNEQFF.

The CDR3 spells CATSRDAGGRNEQFF. This chain links TRBV15 with TRBJ2-1; TCRdb calls TRBD2, which cannot be checked without DNA. Germline V gene sequence: CDR1 LNHNV, CDR2 YYDKDF (reference sequence). The CDR3 has 15 amino acids.

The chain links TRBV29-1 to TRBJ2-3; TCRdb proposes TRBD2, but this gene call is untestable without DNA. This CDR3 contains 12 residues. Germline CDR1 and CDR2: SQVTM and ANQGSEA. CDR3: CSVGPNPDTQYF.

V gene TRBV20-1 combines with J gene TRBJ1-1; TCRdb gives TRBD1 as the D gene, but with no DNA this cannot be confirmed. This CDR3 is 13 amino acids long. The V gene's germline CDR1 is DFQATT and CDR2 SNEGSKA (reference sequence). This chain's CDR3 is CSAGLTRGPEAFF.

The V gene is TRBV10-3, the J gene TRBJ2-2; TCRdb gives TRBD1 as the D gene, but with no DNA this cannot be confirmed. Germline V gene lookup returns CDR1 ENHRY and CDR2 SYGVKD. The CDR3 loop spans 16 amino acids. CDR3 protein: CAIRPGTGGNTGELFF.

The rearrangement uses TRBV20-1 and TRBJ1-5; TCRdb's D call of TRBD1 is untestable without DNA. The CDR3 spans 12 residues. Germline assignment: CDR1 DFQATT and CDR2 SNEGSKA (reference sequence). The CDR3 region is CSARPSTGVGHF.

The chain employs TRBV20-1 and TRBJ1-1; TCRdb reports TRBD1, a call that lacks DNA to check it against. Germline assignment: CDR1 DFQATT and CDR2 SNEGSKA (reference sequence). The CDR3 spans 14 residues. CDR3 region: CSARVTGRDTEAFF.

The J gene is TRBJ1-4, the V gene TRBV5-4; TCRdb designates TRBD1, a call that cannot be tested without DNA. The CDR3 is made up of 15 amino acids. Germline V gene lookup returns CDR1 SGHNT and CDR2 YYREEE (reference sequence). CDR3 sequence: CASSLGGTGEEKLFF.

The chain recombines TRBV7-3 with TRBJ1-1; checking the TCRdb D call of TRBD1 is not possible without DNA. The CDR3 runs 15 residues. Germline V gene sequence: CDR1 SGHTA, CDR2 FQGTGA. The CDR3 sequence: CASSRGGPASGEAFF.

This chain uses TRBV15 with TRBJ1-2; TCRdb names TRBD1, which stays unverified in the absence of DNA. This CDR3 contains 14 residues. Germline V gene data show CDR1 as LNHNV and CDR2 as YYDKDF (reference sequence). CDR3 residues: CATSTSGTGNGYTF.

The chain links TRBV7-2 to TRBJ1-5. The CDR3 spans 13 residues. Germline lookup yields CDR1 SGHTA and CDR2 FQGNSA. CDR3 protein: CASSLISNQPQHF.